Listed below are T cell receptor beta chains from one sample, sequenced in a study of cytomegalovirus exposure and HLA in healthy donors. TCRdb keeps only in-frame clones here, not all; method: immunoSEQ multiplex PCR. Altogether 310,000 or so clones are present, about 90% being singletons, with the ten largest covering around 2.1%. Sequenced: PBMCs. Source of these receptors: a woman between 18 and 30 years old in good health and CMV-seronegative. Both conserved end residues are part of each CDR3. A D gene is named only where the DNA matches it firmly. Size tells how often a clone was seen (once, few, many) or the class of an expanded clone, and some rows leave it out.

j_call clone_size d_call v_call cdr3_aa cdr3_nt
TRBJ2-7 NA TRBD1 TRBV5-1 CASSFQGATDEQYF TGCGCCAGCAGCTTCCAGGGGGCCACGGACGAGCAGTACTTC
TRBJ1-1 NA NA TRBV29-1 CSVADSEAFF TGCAGCGTTGCGGACAGTGAAGCTTTCTTT
TRBJ2-7 NA NA TRBV7-3 CARRSLRRPAGGIYEQYF TGTGCCCGACGAAGCTTGAGAAGGCCCGCTGGAGGGATCTACGAGCAGTACTTC
TRBJ1-1 NA NA TRBV7-9 CSSSLPVMNTEAFF TGTTCCAGCAGCTTACCGGTCATGAACACTGAAGCTTTCTTT
TRBJ1-1 NA TRBD1 TRBV10-1 CASSDVRDRGHPEAFF TGCGCCAGCAGTGATGTCCGGGACAGGGGGCACCCTGAAGCTTTCTTT
TRBJ2-5 NA NA TRBV5-1 CASSFSQETQYF TGCGCCAGCAGCTTTAGCCAAGAGACCCAGTACTTC
TRBJ2-2 NA NA TRBV6-1 CASTTGSDTGELFF TGTGCCAGCACTACAGGTTCAGACACCGGGGAGCTGTTTTTT
TRBJ1-6 NA TRBD1 TRBV13 CASSLVQGAGIYVSSLHF TGTGCCAGCAGCTTAGTCCAGGGGGCAGGTATTTACGTTTCGTCCCTCCACTTT
TRBJ2-7 NA NA TRBV11-1 CASSLQGNEQYF TGTGCCAGCAGCCTACAGGGAAACGAGCAGTACTTC
TRBJ2-1 NA TRBD2 TRBV6-1 CASSEGGVVEQFF TGTGCCAGCAGTGAGGGAGGGGTCGTTGAGCAGTTCTTC
TRBJ1-3 once NA TRBV27 CASSLTPRDTIYF TGTGCCAGCAGTTTGACCCCGAGGGACACCATATATTTT
TRBJ2-5 few TRBD2 TRBV5-1 CASCPRLAGGGETQYF TGCGCCAGCTGTCCTAGACTAGCGGGGGGAGGTGAGACCCAGTACTTC
TRBJ2-5 NA TRBD1 TRBV27 CASSSGTGTYGETQYF TGTGCCAGCAGTTCCGGGACAGGGACTTACGGAGAGACCCAGTACTTC
TRBJ1-5 NA TRBD1 TRBV30 CAWSPPDREVYQPQHF TGTGCCTGGAGTCCCCCAGACAGGGAGGTTTATCAGCCCCAGCATTTT
TRBJ2-5 NA TRBD2 TRBV4-2 CASSQEWLAGAGGTQYF TGTGCCAGCAGCCAAGAGTGGCTAGCGGGGGCGGGAGGGACCCAGTACTTC
TRBJ1-1 NA NA TRBV10-1 CASSDTPGDTEAFF TGCGCCAGCAGTGACACTCCAGGGGACACTGAAGCTTTCTTT
TRBJ2-3 few NA TRBV6-5 CASSSPVAASTDTQYF TGTGCCAGCAGTTCCCCCGTGGCGGCTAGCACAGATACGCAGTATTTT
TRBJ2-3 NA TRBD1 TRBV5-1 CASSLMGQGLLGLTDTQYF TGCGCCAGCAGCTTGATGGGACAGGGGCTTCTGGGGCTCACAGATACGCAGTATTTT
TRBJ2-3 few NA TRBV9 CASSVVQDTQYF TGTGCCAGCAGCGTAGTACAAGATACGCAGTATTTT
TRBJ2-3 once NA TRBV5-1 CASSLSLPGADTQYF TGCGCCAGCAGCCTCTCGCTCCCGGGTGCAGATACGCAGTATTTT
TRBJ1-5 NA NA TRBV4-1 CASSQVAVVAGRGQPQHF TGCGCCAGCAGCCAAGTAGCTGTTGTTGCGGGGAGGGGGCAGCCCCAGCATTTT
TRBJ2-5 NA NA TRBV19 CASSKITGFRETQYF TGTGCCAGTAGTAAGATAACGGGGTTTCGGGAGACCCAGTACTTC
TRBJ1-4 NA TRBD1 TRBV30 CAWSVHSSSGGLFF TGTGCCTGGAGTGTACACTCCAGCTCAGGGGGACTGTTTTTT
TRBJ2-7 NA TRBD1 TRBV19 CASSRVPGQGGYEQYF TGTGCCAGTAGTCGGGTACCGGGACAGGGGGGATACGAGCAGTACTTC
TRBJ2-2 once TRBD1 TRBV11-2 CASSQRQGATGELFF TGTGCCAGCAGTCAGAGACAGGGGGCTACCGGGGAGCTGTTTTTT
TRBJ1-5 NA NA TRBV5-1 CASSLAPGDRWPQHF TGCGCCAGCAGCTTGGCCCCGGGTGATCGGTGGCCCCAGCATTTT
TRBJ2-1 NA TRBD2 TRBV6-6 CASRGILSGGDNEQFF TGTGCCAGCAGAGGGATTCTTAGCGGGGGGGACAATGAGCAGTTCTTC
TRBJ2-1 NA TRBD2 TRBV9 CASSARGVAGAYNEQFF TGTGCCAGCAGCGCGAGGGGGGTAGCGGGGGCGTACAATGAGCAGTTCTTC
TRBJ2-5 NA NA TRBV2 CASSRSWSEGLETQYF TGTGCCAGCAGTCGAAGCTGGTCGGAGGGTTTAGAGACCCAGTACTTC
TRBJ2-5 NA NA TRBV7-6 CASSLRRAQETQYF TGTGCCAGCAGCTTACGCAGGGCCCAAGAGACCCAGTACTTC
TRBJ2-7 NA TRBD1 TRBV9 CASSGGQASGEQYF TGTGCCAGCAGCGGGGGACAGGCCTCGGGCGAGCAGTACTTC
TRBJ1-2 NA TRBD1 TRBV6-5 CASRGQETGYTF TGTGCCAGCAGGGGACAGGAGACGGGCTACACCTTC
TRBJ1-2 NA NA TRBV7-9 CASSLQRYGYTF TGTGCCAGCAGCCTCCAGAGGTATGGCTACACCTTC
TRBJ2-5 NA NA TRBV5-6 CASSLAGGVLAETQYF TGTGCCAGCAGCTTGGCCGGAGGAGTCTTAGCGGAGACCCAGTACTTC
TRBJ2-7 NA TRBD2 TRBV30 CAWKGGARGSYEQYF TGTGCCTGGAAGGGAGGGGCGCGCGGCTCCTACGAGCAGTACTTC
TRBJ2-7 NA TRBD1 TRBV12-5 CASGLGSKDREVSYEQYF TGTGCTAGTGGTTTGGGGTCGAAGGACAGGGAGGTATCCTACGAGCAGTACTTC
TRBJ2-3 NA NA TRBV21-1 CASSKDSGGPLSTDTQYF TGTGCCAGCAGCAAAGATAGCGGGGGTCCCCTTAGCACAGATACGCAGTATTTT
TRBJ2-3 NA NA TRBV7-9 CSSSPTDTQYF TGTTCCAGCAGCCCTACAGATACGCAGTATTTT